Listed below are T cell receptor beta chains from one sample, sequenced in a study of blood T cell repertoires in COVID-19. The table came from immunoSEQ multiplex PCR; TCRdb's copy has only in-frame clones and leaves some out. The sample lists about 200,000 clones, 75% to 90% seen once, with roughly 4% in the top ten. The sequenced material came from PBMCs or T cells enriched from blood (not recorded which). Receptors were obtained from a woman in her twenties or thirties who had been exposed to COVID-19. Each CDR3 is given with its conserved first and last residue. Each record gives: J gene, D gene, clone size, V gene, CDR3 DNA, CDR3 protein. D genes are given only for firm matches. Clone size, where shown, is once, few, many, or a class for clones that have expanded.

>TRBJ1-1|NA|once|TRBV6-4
TGTGCCAGCAGGCGTGGGTTCGCGGACATGTCAGGAGAAGCTTTCTTT
CASRRGFADMSGEAFF
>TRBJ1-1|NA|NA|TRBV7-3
TGTGCCAGCAGCGCCGCGGAGGCGAGCACTGAAGCTTTCTTT
CASSAAEASTEAFF
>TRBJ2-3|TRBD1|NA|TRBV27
TGTGCCAGCAGTGCGACAGGGATCACAGATACGCAGTATTTT
CASSATGITDTQYF
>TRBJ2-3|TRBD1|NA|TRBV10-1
TGCGCCAGCAGTGAGGGACAGGGAGAGGGCACAGATACGCAGTATTTT
CASSEGQGEGTDTQYF
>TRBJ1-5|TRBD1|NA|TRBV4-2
TGTGCCAGCAGCCAAGATTCTCCAGGGGGCAACCAGCCCCAGCATTTT
CASSQDSPGGNQPQHF
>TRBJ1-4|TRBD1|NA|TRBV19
TGTGCCAGTAGTCCCTCCCCGGACAGGGAGGATGAAAAACTGTTTTTT
CASSPSPDREDEKLFF
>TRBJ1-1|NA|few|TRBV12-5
TGTGCTAGTGGTTTGGGGTACTATGGTCATAACACTGAAGCTTTCTTT
CASGLGYYGHNTEAFF
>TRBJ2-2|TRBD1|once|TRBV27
TGTGCCAGCAGTTTATCGGGACAGTCTCGGCTGTTTTTT
CASSLSGQSRLFF
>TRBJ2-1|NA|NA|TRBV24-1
TGTGCCACCAGTGATATGGGCGGGGGCACCAACAATGAGCAGTTCTTC
CATSDMGGGTNNEQFF
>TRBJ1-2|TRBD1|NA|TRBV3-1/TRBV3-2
TGTGCCAGCAGCCAAGGGAGGACAGGGATGCCCTATGGCTACACCTTC
CASSQGRTGMPYGYTF
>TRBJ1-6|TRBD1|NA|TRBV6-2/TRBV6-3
TGTGCCAGCAGTTACTCGATTCGCGGTACGGGACAGGGAGACTCACCCCTCCACTTT
CASSYSIRGTGQGDSPLHF
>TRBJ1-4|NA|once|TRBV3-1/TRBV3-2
TGTGCCAGCAGCCAAGAGGTTACCCGGCGGCTGTTTTTT
CASSQEVTRRLFF
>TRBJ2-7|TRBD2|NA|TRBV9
TGTGCCAGCAGCCAGACTAGCGGTACTGGCATTAACTTC
CASSQTSGTGINF
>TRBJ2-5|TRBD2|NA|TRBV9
TGTGCCAGCAGCGTAGCGGGGGGGCAAGAGACCCAGTACTTC
CASSVAGGQETQYF
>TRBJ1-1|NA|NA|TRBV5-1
TGCGCCAGCAGCTTGCAGAACATGAACACTGAAGCTTTCTTT
CASSLQNMNTEAFF
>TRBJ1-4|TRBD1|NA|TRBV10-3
TGTGCCATCAGCCAACAGGGGGGAGGTGAAAAACTGTTTTTT
CAISQQGGGEKLFF
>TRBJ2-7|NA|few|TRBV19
TGTGCCAGTAGTTTCAAATTAGGACTTTCCTACGAGCAGTACTTC
CASSFKLGLSYEQYF
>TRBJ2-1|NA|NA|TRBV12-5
TGTGCTAGTGGTTCGACCACAGGGTTTGTAGATGAGCAGTTCTTC
CASGSTTGFVDEQFF
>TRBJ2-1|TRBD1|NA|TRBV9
TGTGCCAGCAGCGCTCAGACAGGGATCACTGAGCAGTTCTTC
CASSAQTGITEQFF
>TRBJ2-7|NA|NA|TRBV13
TGTGCCAGCAGCTTAGGTCCCAACTCCTACGAGCAGTACTTC
CASSLGPNSYEQYF
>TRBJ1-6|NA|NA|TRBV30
TGTGCCTGGAGCGGGGTGAGGCCTGGTGGTAATTCACCCCTCCACTTT
CAWSGVRPGGNSPLHF
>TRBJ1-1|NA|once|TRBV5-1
TGCGCCAGCAGCTTGGCGGACTCCTCTGAAGCTTTCTTT
CASSLADSSEAFF
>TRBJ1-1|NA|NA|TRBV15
TGTGCCACCAGCAGAGAGGTGCAGGGAGGAGCTTTCTTT
CATSREVQGGAFF
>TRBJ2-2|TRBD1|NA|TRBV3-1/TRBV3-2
TGTGCCAGCAGCCAACTTCGAACAGGGGCGAACACCGGGGAGCTGTTTTTT
CASSQLRTGANTGELFF
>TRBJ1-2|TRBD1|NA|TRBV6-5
TGTGCCAGCAGTTCCTGGACAGGGAAGGGCTATGGCTACACCTTC
CASSSWTGKGYGYTF
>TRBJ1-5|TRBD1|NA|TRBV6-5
TGTGCCAGCAGGCGACAGGGAGTCCATCAGCCCCAGCATTTT
CASRRQGVHQPQHF
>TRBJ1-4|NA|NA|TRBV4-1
TGCGCCAGCAGCCAAGCGCCGGAGGGTAATGAAAAACTGTTTTTT
CASSQAPEGNEKLFF
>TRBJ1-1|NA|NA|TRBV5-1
TGCGCCAGCAGCGCCCCCGGGGGGCCGAACACTGAAGCTTTCTTT
CASSAPGGPNTEAFF
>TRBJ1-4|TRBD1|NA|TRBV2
TGTGCCAGTACGGGACAGGCTAATGAAAAACTGTTTTTT
CASTGQANEKLFF
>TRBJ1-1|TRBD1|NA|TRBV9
TGTGCCAGCAGCAAACAGGGGGCGGCTGAAGCTTTCTTT
CASSKQGAAEAFF
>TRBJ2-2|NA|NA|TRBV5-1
TGCGCCAGCACCTCGGGACAAGGGCGAGGCGGGGAGCTGTTTTTT
CASTSGQGRGGELFF
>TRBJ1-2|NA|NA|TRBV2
TGTGCCAGCAGTCGGGATCGCGATGGCTACACCTTC
CASSRDRDGYTF
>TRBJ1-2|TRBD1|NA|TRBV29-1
TGCAGCGTTAAACCGGGACAGGGCTATGGCTACACCTTC
CSVKPGQGYGYTF
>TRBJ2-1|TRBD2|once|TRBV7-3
TGTGCCAGCAGCTTAACTTCGGGACTAGGAGTTGAGCAGTTCTTC
CASSLTSGLGVEQFF
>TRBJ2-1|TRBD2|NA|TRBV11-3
TGTGCCAGCAGGGCGGGCGGGGGGGAGGTTGAGCAGTTCTTC
CASRAGGGEVEQFF
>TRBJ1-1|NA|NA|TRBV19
TGTGCCAGCCCCGGAGGCACTGAAGCTTTCTTT
CASPGGTEAFF
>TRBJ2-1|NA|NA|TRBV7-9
TGTGCCAGCAGCTCCCCGACTAGGTTGGGCAATGAGCAGTTCTTC
CASSSPTRLGNEQFF
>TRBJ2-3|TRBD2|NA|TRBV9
TGTGCCAGCAGCGTAGGGGCCGGGACTAGCGGGGCAGATACGCAGTATTTT
CASSVGAGTSGADTQYF
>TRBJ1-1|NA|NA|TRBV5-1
TGCGCCAGCAGCTTGTTGGGTTGGAGTGAAGCTTTCTTT
CASSLLGWSEAFF
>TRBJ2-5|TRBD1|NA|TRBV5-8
TGTGCCAGCAGCCAGGGACAGGGACAAGAGACCCAGTACTTC
CASSQGQGQETQYF
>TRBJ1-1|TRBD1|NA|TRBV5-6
TGTGCCAGCAGCACCCGACAGGGGAGGTGGACTGAAGCTTTCTTT
CASSTRQGRWTEAFF
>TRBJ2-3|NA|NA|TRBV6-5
TGTGCCAGCACTCAGTTCACCTCTAGCACAGATACGCAGTATTTT
CASTQFTSSTDTQYF